The 29 T cell receptor beta chains listed next were all sequenced from one sample in a study of shared clonotypes between healthy human individuals. The data were produced by immunoSEQ multiplex PCR, yet TCRdb's version contains in-frame clones alone and is incomplete. The sample shows 2.5 million or so clones, approximately 90% of them seen only once. Input material: naive CD4+ T cells sorted from blood. The sample's subset: CD45RA+ positively selected. The receptor source for this set is a man younger than 35 in good health.

The rearrangement joins TRBV5-1 to TRBJ1-6; a possible D gene is TRBD1 (5 bases). The CDR3 has 15 amino acids. From germline, CDR1 is SGHRS and CDR2 YFSETQ. Trimming stripped 3 bases from V and 5 bases from J, with 12 bases between. The CDR3 reads CASSSQGQNNSPLHF. CDR3 DNA: TGCGCCAGCAGCTCCCAGGGTCAGAATAATTCACCCCTCCACTTT.

The DNA for the CDR3 is TGTGCCAGCAGCTACCGCGGGGGGGAGCTGTTTTTT. As protein: CASSYRGGELFF. This chain uses TRBV5-5 with TRBJ2-2; TRBD2 might be the D (5 bases). The CDR3 is 12 residues long. The V end was cut by 3 bases, the J end by 8 bases, with 8 bases between. The germline CDR1 and CDR2 sequences are SGHKS and YYEKEE (reference sequence).

Regarding this clone: The sample contains more than one DNA sequence encoding this CDR3. CDR3 amino acids: CASSPWTGGNQPQHF. The CDR3 nucleotides read TGTGCCAGCAGTCCTTGGACAGGGGGCAATCAGCCCCAGCATTTT. The chain joins TRBV27 to TRBJ1-5, with TRBD1 matching over 9 bases. The V gene end was trimmed by 5 bases and the J gene end by 2 bases; junction bases not matched to a gene: 4. There are 15 residues in the CDR3. Per germline, CDR1 MNHEY and CDR2 SMNVEV (reference sequence).

V usage is TRBV2 and J usage is TRBJ2-7; 7 positions agree with TRBD2. This CDR3 is built from 14 residues. Germline CDR1 and CDR2: SNHLY and FYNNEI. V lost 7 bases, J lost 0 bases, and 6 bases stayed unmatched. CDR3 protein: CASTRQRDSYEQYF. CDR3 sequence (DNA): TGTGCCAGCACCCGCCAGCGGGACTCCTACGAGCAGTACTTC.

The V gene is TRBV5-4, the J gene TRBJ2-5, with D tentatively TRBD1 or TRBD2 (5 bases each). CDR1 and CDR2 (germline): SGHNT, YYREEE (reference sequence). V lost 2 bases, J lost 2 bases, and 13 bases lay in between. The CDR3 has 15 residues. DNA of the CDR3: TGTGCCAGCAGCTTCCCGGGGCTCGGGCAAGAGACCCAGTACTTC. Protein product: CASSFPGLGQETQYF.

The chain uses TRBV19 and TRBJ1-5; no clear D. The CDR3 is 15 amino acids. Trimming left V 9 bases short and J 0 bases short, with 15 bases between. Per the germline V gene, CDR1 is LNHDA and CDR2 is SQIVND (reference sequence). CDR3 DNA: TGTGCCAGCAAGACGGCTATAAATAGCAATCAGCCCCAGCATTTT. This translates into CASKTAINSNQPQHF.

This chain connects TRBV2 to TRBJ2-2; D is unresolved. The CDR3 spans 13 residues. The V gene lost 3 bases and the J gene lost 6 bases, with 8 bases spanning the gap. Germline V gives CDR1 SNHLY, CDR2 FYNNEI. The CDR3 sequence is CASSELSAGELFF. As DNA, the CDR3 is TGTGCCAGCAGTGAGCTATCGGCCGGGGAGCTGTTTTTT.

On this clone itself: This sample includes further DNA sequences coding for the same CDR3. The gene calls are TRBV7-9 and TRBJ2-5; D remains ambiguous. The V end was cut by 0 bases, the J end by 2 bases, with 7 bases between. Germline CDR1 and CDR2: SEHNR and FQNEAQ (reference sequence). CDR3 length: 14 amino acids. CDR3 residues: CASSLAEIQETQYF. In DNA form, the CDR3 reads TGTGCCAGCAGCTTAGCAGAGATACAAGAGACCCAGTACTTC.

The chain employs TRBV18 and TRBJ2-1; either TRBD1 or TRBD2 may supply D (6 bases each). Germline V gene sequence: CDR1 KGHSH, CDR2 LQKENI. The CDR3 contains 13 residues. V was pared by 8 bases and J by 6 bases, with 14 bases between. The CDR3 nucleotides are TGTGCCAGCACGGAGGGGGGAGGCAATGAGCAGTTCTTC. It translates to CASTEGGGNEQFF.

The chain recombines TRBV10-3 with TRBJ1-4; perhaps TRBD1 as D (6 bases). CDR1 is ENHRY and CDR2 is SYGVKD in the germline V gene. With 4 bases removed from V and 5 bases from J, the gap between germline ends came to 8 bases. CDR3 length: 13 residues. The CDR3 here is CAISGGQNEKLFF. The CDR3, as DNA: TGTGCCATCAGTGGTGGACAGAATGAAAAACTGTTTTTT.

The V call is TRBV2, the J call TRBJ1-2; a weak D match, TRBD1 (6 bases). V lost 7 bases and J lost 8, with 20 bases in between. This CDR3 region has 14 residues. Germline V gene lookup returns CDR1 SNHLY and CDR2 FYNNEI. The DNA of the CDR3 is TGTGCCAGCAACCTAGCCGGGACACTGCACGGCTACACCTTC. Translating it yields CASNLAGTLHGYTF.

The chain recombines TRBV19 with TRBJ1-3; D is unclear. Germline V lookup: CDR1 LNHDA, CDR2 SQIVND (reference sequence). Deletions cut 3 bases from V and 0 bases from J, with 9 bases between. This CDR3 spans 15 amino acids. The CDR3 bases are TGTGCCAGTAGTATCCCCCCAGGCTCTGGAAACACCATATATTTT. Translation gives CASSIPPGSGNTIYF.

This clone was seen a single time. V is TRBV9 and J is TRBJ2-2; TRBD1 matches at 7 bases. Per the germline V gene, CDR1 is SGDLS and CDR2 is YYNGEE. Germline trimming cut 4 bases from V and 1 base from J; bases unmatched to any gene: 16. This CDR3 is 19 amino acids long. CDR3 DNA sequence: TGTGCCAGCAGCCCAAGAGGGAGTTGGGGGACAGAGAACACCGGGGAGCTGTTTTTT. Amino acid sequence: CASSPRGSWGTENTGELFF. Full variable domain (outside the CDR3, taken from reference TRBV9 and TRBJ2-2): DSGVTQTPKHLITATGQRVTLRCSPRSGDLSVYWYQQSLDQGLQFLIQYYNGEERAKGNILERFSAQQFPDLHSELNLSSLELGDSALYFCASSPRGSWGTENTGELFFGEGSRLTVL.

This clone came up once. In the same sample, other DNA sequences code for this CDR3. The rearrangement joins TRBV28 to TRBJ2-1; D is unclear. Germline CDR1 reads MDHEN; CDR2 reads SYDVKM. The CDR3 spans 11 residues. Trimming removed 5 bases at V and 2 bases at J, with 1 base between. The CDR3 bases are TGTGCCAGCAGTACCTACAATGAGCAGTTCTTC. It encodes CASSTYNEQFF.

The chain combines TRBV29-1 with TRBJ2-1, with 7 bases aligning to TRBD2. The CDR3 sequence is 14 residues long. CDR1 SQVTM and CDR2 ANQGSEA come from the germline V gene. With 7 bases clipped from V and 0 bases from J, the junction kept 6 bases outside the gene matches. DNA for the CDR3: TGCAGCGGAGTCGGGGGGAGCTCCTACAATGAGCAGTTCTTC. It encodes CSGVGGSSYNEQFF.

The rearrangement links TRBV6-5 to TRBJ2-1, with 10 bases that match TRBD1. The V segment lost 4 bases and the J segment 8 bases; nucleotides outside the gene matches: 8. Germline V gene sequence: CDR1 MNHEY, CDR2 SVGAGI. The CDR3 has 15 residues. CDR3 nucleotide sequence: TGTGCCAGCAGTTTCCGGGACAGGGGTATCTATGAGCAGTTCTTC. Its protein is CASSFRDRGIYEQFF.

The rearrangement joins TRBV10-1 to TRBJ2-7, with 10 bases that match TRBD2. V shed 3 bases and J 3 bases; nucleotides not matched to a gene: 26. The germline V gene has CDR1 WNHNN and CDR2 SYGVQD (reference sequence). This CDR3 has 22 residues. In DNA, the CDR3 is TGCGCCAGCAGTGACGCCCTGAGAAAGGGTCACAAAAGCGGGAGGGATATCTACGAGCAGTACTTC. Amino acid sequence: CASSDALRKGHKSGRDIYEQYF.

J is TRBJ2-1 and V is TRBV2; 7 positions agree with TRBD2. The CDR3 covers 12 residues. Germline CDR1 and CDR2: SNHLY and FYNNEI. Trimming cost V 7 bases and J 9 bases; bases outside gene matches: 6. The CDR3 reads CASTAGGGEQFF. The CDR3 coding sequence is TGTGCCAGCACAGCGGGCGGGGGTGAGCAGTTCTTC.

This chain uses TRBV15 with TRBJ2-4; D remains unclear. The V gene lost 1 base and the J gene lost 0 bases, with 10 bases spanning the gap. Germline CDR1 is LNHNV and CDR2 is YYDKDF (reference sequence). The CDR3 covers 16 residues. DNA of the CDR3: TGTGCCACCAGCAGAGGAGGTGGTTTAGCCAAAAACATTCAGTACTTC. Translation gives CATSRGGGLAKNIQYF.

The rearrangement links TRBV10-3 to TRBJ2-3; D uncertain. Germline V lookup: CDR1 ENHRY, CDR2 SYGVKD. Trimming left V 0 bases short and J 1 base short, with 8 bases between. This CDR3 contains 15 residues. The chain's CDR3 is CAISESSLGTDTQYF. CDR3 coding DNA: TGTGCCATCAGTGAGTCGAGTTTGGGCACAGATACGCAGTATTTT.

V usage is TRBV28 and J usage is TRBJ2-7, with D perhaps matching TRBD2 (6 bases). Germline values: CDR1 MDHEN, CDR2 SYDVKM. The length of the CDR3 is 12 residues. Trimming took off 8 bases at V and 3 bases at J, with 11 bases between the two ends. The CDR3 DNA is TGTGCCAGCGGTGGAGGGCTCTACGAGCAGTACTTC. It translates to CASGGGLYEQYF. The whole variable domain, remainder taken from reference TRBV28 and TRBJ2-7, is DVKVTQSSRYLVKRTGEKVFLECVQDMDHENMFWYRQDPGLGLRLIYFSYDVKMKEKGDIPEGYSVSREKKERFSLILESASTNQTSMYLCASGGGLYEQYFGPGTRLTVT.

Turning to this clone: One junction end does not reproduce the germline sequence, and a read error may be involved. This chain uses TRBV5-1 with TRBJ2-2; perhaps TRBD2 as D (6 bases). CDR1 is SGHRS and CDR2 is YFSETQ in the germline V gene. This CDR3 has 17 residues. In nucleotides, the CDR3 is TGCGCCAGCAGCTCAGGAGGGGCCCTCACGAAGACCGGGGAGCTGTTTTTT. This translates into CASSSGGALTKTGELFF.

The rearrangement links TRBV6-1 to TRBJ2-2; 12 nucleotides match TRBD2. Losses at the gene ends were 2 bases for V and 6 bases for J; bases not matched to a gene: 1. CDR1 is MNHNS, CDR2 SASEGT, per germline. The CDR3 covers 15 residues. CDR3 coding DNA: TGTGCCAGCAGTGAACTAGCGGGAGGGCCCGGGGAGCTGTTTTTT. Encoded protein: CASSELAGGPGELFF.

The rearrangement joins TRBV4-3 to TRBJ1-4, with a tentative D call TRBD1 (6 bases). The CDR3 totals 16 residues. CDR1 and CDR2 from the germline V gene are LGHNA and YSLEER. The V gene lost 0 bases and the J gene lost 8 bases, with 16 bases spanning the gap. CDR3 sequence reads: CASSQDLQGGREKLFF. CDR3 in DNA: TGCGCCAGCAGCCAAGATCTACAGGGAGGACGGGAAAAACTGTTTTTT.

This chain connects TRBV21-1 to TRBJ1-2. TRBV21-1 is a listed pseudogene. CDR3 length: 14 amino acids. As DNA, the CDR3 is TGTGCCAGCAGCAAAGATGGGGACCCCTATGGCTACACCTTC. Protein sequence: CASSKDGDPYGYTF.

Only one count was recorded for this clone. This chain links TRBV7-8 with TRBJ1-5; no firm D call. The CDR3 covers 15 residues. The germline V gene has CDR1 SGHVS and CDR2 FQNEAQ. Trimming took off 1 base at V and 5 bases at J, with 12 bases between the two ends. The DNA of the CDR3 is TGTGCCAGCAGCTTAGATGGGCAGAGTCATCAGCCCCAGCATTTT. Its translation: CASSLDGQSHQPQHF.

V is TRBV6-4 and J is TRBJ2-1; D possibly corresponds to TRBD1 (5 bases). Trimming shortened V by 2 bases and J by 6 bases, and 17 bases separated the two germline ends. The germline V gene encodes CDR1 MRHNA and CDR2 SNTAGT. The CDR3 is 16 amino acids. Here the CDR3 reads CASSDRQGIGLNEQFF. As DNA, the CDR3 is TGTGCCAGCAGTGACCGGCAGGGAATTGGTCTCAATGAGCAGTTCTTC.

V gene TRBV19 combines with J gene TRBJ2-5, with 12 bases matching TRBD2. V was clipped by 5 bases and J by 4 bases; unmatched bases: 5. This CDR3 comprises 15 residues. The V gene's germline CDR1 is LNHDA and CDR2 SQIVND (reference sequence). The CDR3: CASSYGLAGLETQYF. The CDR3, as DNA: TGTGCCAGTAGTTACGGACTAGCGGGGCTAGAGACCCAGTACTTC.

As to this clone: This CDR3 is also generated by other DNA sequences in the sample. The chain joins TRBV28 to TRBJ2-7; D gene unclear. This CDR3 is 11 amino acids long. Per the germline V gene, CDR1 is MDHEN and CDR2 is SYDVKM. Trimming shortened V by 5 bases and J by 2 bases, and 4 bases separated the two germline ends. CDR3 in DNA: TGTGCCAGCAGTGCCGCCTACGAGCAGTACTTC. This sequence encodes CASSAAYEQYF.